This T cell receptor beta chain was captured by sequencing in a study of Graves' ophthalmopathy and Graves' hyperthyroidism. About the study: Pretreatment peripheral blood was obtained at initial diagnosis.

Study results and caveats: With 70.59% sensitivity and approximately 72% specificity, the model predicted ophthalmopathy progression.

The table lists this clonotype with many counts. As yet, its antigen is unknown. RNA transcripts were the source from which TCR beta CDR3 regions were amplified. A first-round RT-PCR used HTBI primers, followed by a second-round multiplex PCR. One entry per CDR3 protein, called by TCRdb with MiXCR from the multiplex PCR reads. The sample has hundreds of thousands of distinct CDR3 sequences, about 24% seen once. The receptor's source is a woman aged 18-30 years with stable Graves' hyperthyroidism. Some clones in this sample may be carry-over from other donors' samples. The sample was peripheral blood.

CDR3 in amino acids: CASSTGPGNTIYF. Here the CDR3 DNA reads TGTGCCAGTTCGACAGGGCCGGGAAACACCATATATTTT. The chain carries TRBV7-2 and TRBJ1-3; the match to TRBD1 covers 7 bases. This CDR3 has 13 amino acids. V dropped 9 bases and J dropped 4; count of bases not matched to a gene: 6. Germline-derived CDR1 and CDR2 are SGHTA and FQGNSA.